The 19 T cell receptor beta chains given below trace back to one sample, sequenced in a study of lymphopenia after photon versus proton radiotherapy. TCRdb keeps only in-frame clones here, not all; method: immunoSEQ multiplex PCR. This table holds roughly 15,000 clones, over 75% found once. This sample comprised peripheral blood, obtained from a patient treated with proton-based radiotherapy. Receptor source: a man in his sixties or seventies with pancreatic cancer.

V gene TRBV5-6 combines with J gene TRBJ1-2; possible D gene TRBD1, 5 bases. Trimming shortened V by 4 bases and J by 3 bases, and 10 bases separated the two germline ends. CDR3 length: 13 amino acids. Germline lookup yields CDR1 SGHDT and CDR2 YYEEEE. CDR3 sequence reads: CASSPDIYYGYTF. The DNA for the CDR3 is TGTGCCAGCAGCCCGGACATCTACTATGGCTACACCTTC.

Only a few counts were recorded for this clone. The chain is built from TRBV9 and TRBJ2-1; D possibly matches TRBD1 or TRBD2 (5 bases each). CDR1 is SGDLS, CDR2 YYNGEE, per germline. V lost 3 bases and J 5 bases, leaving 18 bases between the germline ends. CDR3 length: 16 amino acids. The CDR3 loop reads CASSGGVANVDNEQFF. DNA of the CDR3: TGTGCCAGCAGCGGAGGGGTAGCAAACGTCGACAATGAGCAGTTCTTC.

The chain links TRBV29-1 to TRBJ2-3, with 9 bases that match TRBD2. Losses at the gene ends were 8 bases for V and 2 bases for J; bases not matched to a gene: 5. Germline CDR1 and CDR2: SQVTM and ANQGSEA. The CDR3 is 13 residues long. CDR3: CSSRLAATDTQYF. For the CDR3, the DNA is TGCAGCTCCCGACTAGCGGCCACAGATACGCAGTATTTT.

This clone is a singleton in its sample. The chain uses TRBV6-6 and TRBJ1-4; D is ambiguous. CDR1 is MNHNY and CDR2 is SVGAGI in the germline V gene (reference sequence). The V and J ends lost 0 bases and 17 bases respectively, with 16 bases between them. The length of the CDR3 is 13 residues. The DNA of the CDR3 is TGTGCCAGCAGTTACTCGATTTCACCCCCCTTCTTTTTT. This gives the protein CASSYSISPPFFF.

This clone was seen more than once but under ten times. The chain has TRBV6-1 and TRBJ2-6; no reliable D call. Per the germline V gene, CDR1 is MNHNS and CDR2 is SASEGT. The CDR3 extends over 13 amino acids. Deletions cut 8 bases from V and 2 bases from J, with 7 bases between. CDR3 protein: CASLFAGANVLTF. The CDR3 nucleotides are TGTGCCAGCCTATTCGCTGGGGCCAACGTCCTGACTTTC.

V gene TRBV5-1 combines with J gene TRBJ1-2; D is unresolved. CDR3 length: 13 residues. V dropped 7 bases and J dropped 8 bases, with 18 bases sitting between them. CDR1 is SGHRS and CDR2 is YFSETQ in the germline V gene. This chain's CDR3 is CASGAKETGGYTF. DNA for the CDR3: TGCGCCAGCGGTGCGAAGGAAACGGGAGGCTACACCTTC.

The chain employs TRBV29-1 and TRBJ1-1, with unresolved D. Trimming took 2 bases from V and 4 from J, leaving 5 bases between them. The germline V gene encodes CDR1 SQVTM and CDR2 ANQGSEA. The CDR3 runs to 11 residues. CDR3 in amino acids: CSVEKGTEAFF. Here the CDR3 DNA reads TGCAGCGTTGAAAAGGGCACTGAAGCTTTCTTT.

Written as DNA, the CDR3 is TGTGCCAGCAGTTCACATCCGGGGACTGAAGCTTTCTTT. The encoded protein is CASSSHPGTEAFF. This sequence joins TRBV7-3 and TRBJ1-1; D ambiguous. The V and J ends lost 6 bases and 5 bases respectively, with 13 bases between them. The CDR3 is made up of 13 amino acids. Per germline, CDR1 SGHTA and CDR2 FQGTGA. Looking up the rest from reference TRBV7-3 and TRBJ1-1 gives the full variable domain: GAGVSQTPSNKVTEKGKYVELRCDPISGHTALYWYRQSLGQGPEFLIYFQGTGAADDSGLPNDRFFAVRPEGSVSTLKIQRTERGDSAVYLCASSSHPGTEAFFGQGTRLTVV.

This clone is judged medium-sized. The CDR3 spells CASSEQGHTEAFF. The CDR3 bases are TGTGCCAGCAGTGAACAGGGACACACTGAAGCTTTCTTT. V and J are TRBV6-1 and TRBJ1-1; TRBD1 is a possible D gene (5 bases). The V gene's germline CDR1 is MNHNS and CDR2 SASEGT. V was shortened by 2 bases and J by 3 bases, with 7 bases between the two germline ends. This CDR3 is built from 13 residues.

This chain uses TRBV5-6 with TRBJ1-4, with no clear D. Germline CDR1 SGHDT, CDR2 YYEEEE. The CDR3 covers 14 residues. V lost 0 bases to trimming and J lost 0 bases, with 3 bases between them. The CDR3 loop is CASSLGSTNEKLFF. The CDR3 nucleotides are TGTGCCAGCAGCTTGGGCTCAACTAATGAAAAACTGTTTTTT.

The chain combines TRBV6-1 with TRBJ2-7, with D perhaps matching TRBD1 (5 bases). This CDR3 is 13 amino acids long. Germline values: CDR1 MNHNS, CDR2 SASEGT. V dropped 3 bases and J dropped 6 bases, with 12 bases sitting between them. CDR3 nucleotide sequence: TGTGCCAGCAGTGATGGCAGGGTGGCCGAGCAGTACTTC. Protein sequence: CASSDGRVAEQYF.

The rearrangement joins TRBV7-9 to TRBJ2-1; 9 nucleotides line up with TRBD1. CDR3 length: 16 amino acids. V shed 4 bases, J shed 3 bases, and the junction held 7 bases outside the gene matches. CDR1 SEHNR and CDR2 FQNEAQ come from the germline V gene (reference sequence). The CDR3 DNA follows: TGTGCCAGCAGCTCCCCAACGGGACAGGGCTACAATGAGCAGTTCTTC. Encoded protein: CASSSPTGQGYNEQFF.

This rearrangement joins TRBV9 to TRBJ2-3; 10 bases are shared with TRBD2. This CDR3 has 21 amino acids. V lost 0 bases to trimming and J lost 7 bases; unmatched junction nucleotides: 23. Germline lookup yields CDR1 SGDLS and CDR2 YYNGEE. The CDR3 here is CASSVGAGGPNKIERANTQYF. CDR3 nucleotides: TGTGCCAGCAGCGTAGGAGCGGGAGGGCCGAATAAGATAGAACGGGCGAATACGCAGTATTTT.

CDR3 nucleotides: TGCGCCAGCAGCGAAGGGACACCGGGGCCCTATGGCTACACCTTC. Its protein is CASSEGTPGPYGYTF. This chain links TRBV10-2 with TRBJ1-2; D is possibly TRBD1 (6 bases). Per the germline V gene, CDR1 is WSHSY and CDR2 is SAAADI. The CDR3 has 15 residues. Trimming removed 6 bases from V and 4 bases from J, with 18 bases in between.

This chain joins TRBV7-2 and TRBJ1-4; TRBD1 aligns across 7 bases. The J segment lost 2 bases and the V segment lost 5 bases, leaving 5 bases of the junction unmatched. The CDR3 runs to 15 residues. CDR1 and CDR2 from the germline V gene are SGHTA and FQGNSA. The CDR3 reads CASSQGGRTNEKLFF. The DNA of the CDR3 is TGTGCCAGCAGCCAGGGGGGAAGGACTAATGAAAAACTGTTTTTT.

The chain carries TRBV6-5 and TRBJ1-2, with 11 bases identical to TRBD1. The CDR3 extends over 12 amino acids. Germline CDR1 and CDR2: MNHEY and SVGAGI. Trimming cost V 6 bases and J 8 bases; bases outside gene matches: 2. The CDR3 here is CASRGQGAGYTF. CDR3 DNA sequence: TGTGCCAGCAGAGGACAGGGGGCAGGCTACACCTTC.

This clone was picked up a small number of times. V gene TRBV11-2 combines with J gene TRBJ2-6; 9 bases match TRBD1. Germline lookup yields CDR1 SGHAT and CDR2 FQNNGV. This CDR3 contains 17 residues. With 5 bases clipped from V and 4 bases from J, the junction kept 9 bases outside the gene matches. CDR3 DNA sequence: TGTGCCAGCAGCATTAGACAGGGGGTTTCCGGGGCCAACGTCCTGACTTTC. Translation gives CASSIRQGVSGANVLTF. Full variable domain (rest looked up from reference TRBV11-2 and TRBJ2-6): EAGVAQSPRYKIIEKRQSVAFWCNPISGHATLYWYQQILGQGPKLLIQFQNNGVVDDSQLPKDRFSAERLKGVDSTLKIQPAKLEDSAVYLCASSIRQGVSGANVLTFGAGSRLTVL.

V usage is TRBV30 and J usage is TRBJ1-1; 7 nucleotides align to TRBD1. V was clipped by 4 bases and J by 4 bases; unmatched bases: 9. Germline V gives CDR1 GTSNPN, CDR2 SVGIG (reference sequence). There are 14 residues in the CDR3. The CDR3 coding sequence is TGTGCCTGGATCAGACAGGGAGTGGGCACTGAAGCTTTCTTT. Translation gives CAWIRQGVGTEAFF.

This chain connects TRBV5-1 to TRBJ2-5; D not resolved. V was shortened by 0 bases and J by 4 bases, with 10 bases between the two germline ends. Germline V gene data show CDR1 as SGHRS and CDR2 as YFSETQ. This CDR3 contains 14 residues. The CDR3 DNA follows: TGCGCCAGCAGCTTGGGACCCCCGCCAGAGACCCAGTACTTC. Translating gives CASSLGPPPETQYF.